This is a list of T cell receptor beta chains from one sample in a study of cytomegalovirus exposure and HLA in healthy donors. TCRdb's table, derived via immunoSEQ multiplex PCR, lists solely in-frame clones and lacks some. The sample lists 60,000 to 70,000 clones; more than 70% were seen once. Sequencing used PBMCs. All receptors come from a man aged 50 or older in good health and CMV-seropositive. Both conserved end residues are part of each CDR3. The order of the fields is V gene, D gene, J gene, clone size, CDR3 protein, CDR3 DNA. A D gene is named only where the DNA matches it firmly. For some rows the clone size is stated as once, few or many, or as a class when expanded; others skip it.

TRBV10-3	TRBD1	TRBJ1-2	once	CAISESGDRAAYGYTF	TGTGCCATCAGTGAGTCGGGGGACAGGGCGGCCTATGGCTACACCTTC
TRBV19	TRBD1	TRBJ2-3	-	CASSQGTGVADTQYF	TGTGCCAGTAGTCAAGGGACAGGGGTCGCTGATACGCAGTATTTT
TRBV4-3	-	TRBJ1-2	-	CASSQGLQGHGYTF	TGCGCCAGCAGCCAAGGGCTACAGGGCCATGGCTACACCTTC
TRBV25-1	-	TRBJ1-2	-	CASSESRRGNYGYTF	TGTGCCAGCAGTGAATCAAGAAGAGGCAACTATGGCTACACCTTC
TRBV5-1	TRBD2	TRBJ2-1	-	CGSSSSVLAAYEQFF	TGCGGCAGCAGCTCCTCCGTACTAGCGGCCTATGAGCAGTTCTTC
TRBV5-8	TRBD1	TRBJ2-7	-	CASSPGTGTSYEQYF	TGTGCCAGCAGCCCCGGGACAGGGACCTCCTACGAGCAGTACTTC
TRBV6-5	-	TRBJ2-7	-	CASRSSGLYEQYF	TGTGCCAGCAGGAGTAGCGGTCTCTACGAGCAGTACTTC
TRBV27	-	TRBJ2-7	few	CAAARRGSYEQYF	TGTGCCGCCGCGAGGAGGGGCTCCTACGAGCAGTACTTC
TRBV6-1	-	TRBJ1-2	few	CASVTTRSYGYTF	TGTGCCAGCGTTACTACTAGGAGCTATGGCTACACCTTC
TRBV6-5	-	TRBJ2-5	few	CARYQSSGETQYF	TGTGCCAGATACCAGAGCAGCGGAGAGACCCAGTACTTC
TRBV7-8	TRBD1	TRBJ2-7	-	CASSLRRGPLDEQYF	TGTGCCAGCAGCTTACGCAGGGGGCCCCTGGACGAGCAGTACTTC
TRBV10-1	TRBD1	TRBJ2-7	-	CASSEIGTDSYEQYF	TGCGCCAGCAGTGAGATCGGGACAGACTCCTACGAGCAGTACTTC
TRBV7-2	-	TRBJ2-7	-	CASTRRRIYYEQYF	TGTGCCAGCACCCGCAGGAGGATTTACTACGAGCAGTACTTC
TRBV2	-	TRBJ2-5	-	CASSGELTRETQYF	TGTGCCAGCAGTGGCGAATTAACGAGGGAGACCCAGTACTTC
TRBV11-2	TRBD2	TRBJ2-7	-	CASRSGRAGVSHEQYF	TGTGCCAGCAGGTCCGGGCGAGCGGGAGTTTCCCACGAGCAGTACTTC
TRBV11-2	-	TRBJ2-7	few	CASSLAVYEQYF	TGTGCCAGCAGCTTAGCAGTCTACGAGCAGTACTTC
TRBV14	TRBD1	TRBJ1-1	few	CASSQDRTGLNTEAFF	TGTGCCAGCAGCCAAGACCGGACAGGGCTGAACACTGAAGCTTTCTTT
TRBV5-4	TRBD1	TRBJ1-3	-	CASSLGRLGQQGGNTIYF	TGTGCCAGCAGCTTGGGAAGACTGGGACAGCAGGGAGGAAACACCATATATTTT